The clone carrying this T cell receptor beta chain has a handful of counts. Its matching antigen is unknown. The data were taken from a study of blood T cells in healthy people across ages. Study-wide results and caveats: A strong correlation between TCR beta diversity and naive T cell percentage was seen. Researchers said unsorted PBMCs prevented a conclusive naive versus antigen-experienced comparison. Higher diversity and more naive CD4+ cells were features of long-lived donors, compared to aged donors.

Primers used in a second PCR of about 7 to 12 cycles were a sample-barcoded 5' primer and a J-beta primer mix. From the 5' RACE reads, TCRdb called clonotypes with MiXCR, one entry per CDR3 protein. Among roughly 2 million distinct CDR3 sequences listed, less than 50% were seen once. Trimming took off 3 bases at V and 0 bases at J, with 10 bases between the two ends. This CDR3 comprises 15 residues. The origin of this receptor is a woman in her thirties or forties in good health. Sequenced sample: blood. The genes are TRBV12-3 or TRBV12-4 and TRBJ2-3, with D unclear. This CDR3 is CASSFSETSTDTQYF. As DNA, the CDR3 is TGTGCCAGCAGTTTCTCAGAAACTAGCACAGATACGCAGTATTTT.